Listed below are T cell receptor beta chains from one sample, sequenced in a study of cytomegalovirus exposure and HLA in healthy donors. The table came from immunoSEQ multiplex PCR; TCRdb's copy has only in-frame clones and leaves some out. The sample gives about 89,000 clones, roughly four fifths of which show up once; about 4% is in the top ten. Source material: PBMCs. These receptors all stem from a man aged 25 to 40 in good health and CMV-seronegative. The conserved cysteine and the conserved F or W are not part of the CDR3 here.

j_gene: TRBJ2-7
len: 12
v_gene: TRBV21-1
CDR3aa: ASSLDRGDYEQY

j_gene: TRBJ1-4
len: 13
v_gene: TRBV7-2
CDR3aa: ASRLSPTTNEKLF

j_gene: TRBJ1-2
len: 14
v_gene: TRBV30
CDR3aa: AWSAKKRTPLYGYT

j_gene: TRBJ2-3
len: 14
v_gene: TRBV7-8
CDR3aa: ASSFGLAGRTDTQY

j_gene: TRBJ1-2
len: 14
v_gene: TRBV7-9
CDR3aa: ASSLQSLKANYGYT

j_gene: TRBJ2-3
len: 14
v_gene: TRBV5-1
CDR3aa: ASSLPRGQGTDTQY

j_gene: TRBJ2-1
len: 14
v_gene: TRBV5-6
CDR3aa: ASSRGAGGSYNEQF

j_gene: TRBJ2-7
len: 18
v_gene: TRBV5-1
CDR3aa: ASSLEGWTEVLLSSYEQY

j_gene: TRBJ1-2
len: 13
v_gene: TRBV2
CDR3aa: ASSGIWTGRDGYT

j_gene: TRBJ2-3
len: 11
v_gene: TRBV6-5
CDR3aa: ASGTSGTDTQY

j_gene: TRBJ2-2
len: 16
v_gene: TRBV5-1
CDR3aa: ASSLASGRALNTGELF

j_gene: TRBJ2-7
len: 13
v_gene: TRBV27
CDR3aa: ASSPQTGATYEQY

j_gene: TRBJ2-7
len: 18
v_gene: TRBV4-3
CDR3aa: ASSQDVPPPNNRGQSEQY

j_gene: TRBJ2-5
len: 14
v_gene: TRBV10-3
CDR3aa: AISDPYRVREGTQY

j_gene: TRBJ2-7
len: 13
v_gene: TRBV6-5
CDR3aa: ASILSGGASYEQY

j_gene: TRBJ2-7
len: 13
v_gene: TRBV7-9
CDR3aa: SSSLGAGAAYEQY

j_gene: TRBJ2-3
len: 17
v_gene: TRBV28
CDR3aa: ASRPGGLAGGFRTDTQY

j_gene: TRBJ2-3
len: 12
v_gene: TRBV18
CDR3aa: ASSPGLARNTQY

j_gene: TRBJ1-1
len: 13
v_gene: TRBV18
CDR3aa: ASSPPNRDLTEAF

j_gene: TRBJ1-5
len: 16
v_gene: TRBV6-1
CDR3aa: ASSEKRTGGSGNQPQH

j_gene: TRBJ2-5
len: 10
v_gene: TRBV27
CDR3aa: ASSSTGLTQY

j_gene: TRBJ2-7
len: 14
v_gene: TRBV4-1
CDR3aa: ASSPRRQGSLYEQY

j_gene: TRBJ2-5
len: 13
v_gene: TRBV7-8
CDR3aa: ASSYGRGFDETQY

j_gene: TRBJ1-2
len: 14
v_gene: TRBV9
CDR3aa: ASSPTVGTGNYGYT

j_gene: TRBJ2-3
len: 14
v_gene: TRBV10-1
CDR3aa: ASSGPGQGLGDTQY

j_gene: TRBJ2-2
len: 13
v_gene: TRBV6-5
CDR3aa: ASSERGGRGGELF

j_gene: TRBJ2-1
len: 12
v_gene: TRBV19
CDR3aa: ASKRTGDYNEQF

j_gene: TRBJ2-3
len: 13
v_gene: TRBV11-2
CDR3aa: ASSHSAGQTDTQY

j_gene: TRBJ2-7
len: 15
v_gene: TRBV28
CDR3aa: ASSLVFGRDGAYEQY

j_gene: TRBJ1-1
len: 13
v_gene: TRBV5-1
CDR3aa: ASSLGQGAGTEAF

j_gene: TRBJ1-2
len: 12
v_gene: TRBV6-1
CDR3aa: ASSEGRFNYGYT

j_gene: TRBJ2-5
len: 13
v_gene: TRBV15
CDR3aa: ATSPRTGGIETQY

j_gene: TRBJ2-5
len: 11
v_gene: TRBV7-9
CDR3aa: ASSLEGLQTQY

j_gene: TRBJ1-2
len: 10
v_gene: TRBV29-1
CDR3aa: SVERTAYGYT

j_gene: TRBJ1-6
len: 13
v_gene: TRBV27
CDR3aa: ASSRTGVGNSPLH

j_gene: TRBJ2-7
len: 12
v_gene: TRBV11-2
CDR3aa: ASSPGTGTYEQY

j_gene: TRBJ2-1
len: 13
v_gene: TRBV9
CDR3aa: ASSVSAASYNEQF

j_gene: TRBJ1-4
len: 12
v_gene: TRBV5-4
CDR3aa: ASSHRQGNEKLF

j_gene: TRBJ2-1
len: 14
v_gene: TRBV5-1
CDR3aa: ASSWTSGSSHNEQF

j_gene: TRBJ2-1
len: 12
v_gene: TRBV29-1
CDR3aa: SVEVTSGRNEQF

j_gene: TRBJ2-7
len: 11
v_gene: TRBV29-1
CDR3aa: SVNRESDYEQY

j_gene: TRBJ2-3
len: 13
v_gene: TRBV10-1
CDR3aa: ASSDGSRGTDTQY

j_gene: TRBJ1-2
len: 11
v_gene: TRBV25-1
CDR3aa: ASRSTGGYGYT

j_gene: TRBJ1-1
len: 9
v_gene: TRBV30
CDR3aa: AWGRSTEAF

j_gene: TRBJ2-3
len: 13
v_gene: TRBV7-2
CDR3aa: ASNPTSGRTDTQY

j_gene: TRBJ1-1
len: 13
v_gene: TRBV7-8
CDR3aa: ASSGMGQLNTEAF

j_gene: TRBJ1-2
len: 12
v_gene: TRBV28
CDR3aa: ASSPPGERDGYT

j_gene: TRBJ2-7
len: 15
v_gene: TRBV30
CDR3aa: AWSGGLQGALAYEQY

j_gene: TRBJ2-1
len: 13
v_gene: TRBV5-4
CDR3aa: ASSWRTGLYNEQF

j_gene: TRBJ1-5
len: 12
v_gene: TRBV2
CDR3aa: ASSVGGNNQPQH

j_gene: TRBJ2-7
len: 13
v_gene: TRBV19
CDR3aa: ASSDRGVRSYEQY

j_gene: TRBJ2-1
len: 13
v_gene: TRBV27
CDR3aa: ASSFASGSYNEQF

j_gene: TRBJ1-2
len: 14
v_gene: TRBV19
CDR3aa: ASNYRSDRFNYGYT

j_gene: TRBJ2-3
len: 10
v_gene: TRBV5-4
CDR3aa: ASSLRLDTQY